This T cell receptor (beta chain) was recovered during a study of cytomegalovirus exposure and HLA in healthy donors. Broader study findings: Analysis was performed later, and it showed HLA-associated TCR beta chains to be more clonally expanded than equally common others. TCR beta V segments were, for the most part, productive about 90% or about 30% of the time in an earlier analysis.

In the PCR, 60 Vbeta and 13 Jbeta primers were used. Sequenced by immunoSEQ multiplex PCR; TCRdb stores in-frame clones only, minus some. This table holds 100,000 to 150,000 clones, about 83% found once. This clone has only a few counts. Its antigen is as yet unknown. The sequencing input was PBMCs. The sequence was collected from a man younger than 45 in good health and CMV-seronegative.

The CDR3 bases are TGTGCCAGCAGCCTCTCACTGAGGAGGGACTATGGCTACACCTTC. This gives the protein CASSLSLRRDYGYTF. The chain combines TRBV9 with TRBJ1-2; D unclear. Trimming removed 4 bases at V and 3 bases at J, with 16 bases between. The length of the CDR3 is 15 residues. Germline lookup yields CDR1 SGDLS and CDR2 YYNGEE.